These T cell receptor beta chains were read from a single sample in a study of PD-1 blockade in mismatch repair-deficient tumors. Sequencing was performed with immunoSEQ multiplex PCR; in TCRdb, only in-frame clones are kept and a portion is missing. The sample shows 70,000 to 95,000 clones, around 80% of them seen only once. The sample was peripheral blood, taken 44 weeks after starting pembrolizumab. Receptors were obtained from an adult with mismatch repair-deficient cancer. Each CDR3 is given with its conserved first and last residue. A D gene is named only where the DNA matches it firmly. Rows give clone size only sometimes, using once, few, many, or a class for an expanded clone.

j_call v_call clone_size d_call cdr3_aa cdr3_nt
TRBJ2-2 TRBV5-1 - - CASSLGRIGGATGELFF TGCGCCAGCAGCTTGGGTCGTATCGGGGGCGCTACCGGGGAGCTGTTTTTT
TRBJ2-3 TRBV5-1 - TRBD2 CASSLGLAGVDTQYF TGCGCCAGCAGCTTGGGACTAGCGGGAGTCGATACGCAGTATTTT
TRBJ2-1 TRBV18 - - CASSELNEQFF TGTGCCAGCTCTGAGTTAAATGAGCAGTTCTTC
TRBJ2-3 TRBV15 - - CATSRDHPDTQYF TGTGCCACCAGCAGAGATCATCCAGATACGCAGTATTTT
TRBJ2-3 TRBV4-3 - - CASSRVAYNTDTQYF TGCGCCAGCAGCCGAGTAGCGTATAACACAGATACGCAGTATTTT
TRBJ1-2 TRBV25-1 - - CASNQGGYGYTF TGTGCCAGCAATCAGGGAGGCTATGGCTACACCTTC
TRBJ2-7 TRBV7-6 - - CASSSDYYEQYF TGTGCCAGCAGTTCAGACTACTACGAGCAGTACTTC
TRBJ2-1 TRBV5-1 - TRBD2 CASSFESGRSYNEQFF TGCGCCAGCAGCTTTGAAAGCGGGAGATCCTACAATGAGCAGTTCTTC
TRBJ1-5 TRBV27 few - CASSPGLGPQHF TGTGCCAGCAGTCCCGGCCTTGGGCCCCAGCATTTT
TRBJ1-3 TRBV10-3 - - CAISESELSGNTIYF TGTGCCATCAGTGAGTCAGAGCTCTCTGGAAACACCATATATTTT
TRBJ2-7 TRBV5-6 - TRBD2 CASSSSGRAAYEQYF TGTGCCAGCAGCTCCAGCGGGAGGGCCGCCTACGAGCAGTACTTC
TRBJ2-1 TRBV27 - - CASSFGTSPLNEQFF TGTGCCAGCAGTTTTGGAACTTCCCCCCTCAATGAGCAGTTCTTC
TRBJ2-7 TRBV27 - - CASSVEGLPPGVQYF TGTGCCAGCAGTGTCGAGGGACTTCCTCCCGGCGTCCAGTACTTC
TRBJ2-1 TRBV7-2 - - CASSSGLTPEDEQFF TGTGCCAGCAGCTCCGGACTAACGCCTGAGGATGAGCAGTTCTTC
TRBJ2-3 TRBV19 once - CASREAGPSSTDTQYF TGTGCCAGTAGAGAGGCAGGACCCTCTTCCACAGATACGCAGTATTTT
TRBJ1-1 TRBV2 - - CASTPAGLRNTEAFF TGTGCCAGCACCCCGGCCGGGTTGAGGAACACTGAAGCTTTCTTT
TRBJ2-5 TRBV25-1 - - CASRSERGRGLGTQYF TGTGCCAGCAGGAGTGAACGGGGTAGAGGTTTAGGGACCCAGTACTTC
TRBJ1-5 TRBV7-9 - - CASSSAGNNQPQHF TGTGCCAGCAGCTCGGCAGGGAACAATCAGCCCCAGCATTTT
TRBJ1-5 TRBV7-2 - - CASSPRGGMIQPQHF TGTGCCAGCAGCCCGCGGGGGGGAATGATCCAGCCCCAGCATTTT
TRBJ2-3 TRBV7-3 - TRBD2 CASSVGTSGRGDTQYF TGTGCCAGCAGCGTCGGGACTAGCGGGAGGGGAGATACGCAGTATTTT
TRBJ2-7 TRBV2 - - CASSGGTYEQYF TGTGCCAGCAGTGGTGGGACTTACGAGCAGTACTTC
TRBJ2-5 TRBV10-3 - TRBD1 CAISRTGGEQAQYF TGTGCCATCAGTAGGACAGGGGGTGAGCAGGCCCAGTACTTC
TRBJ2-1 TRBV4-2 - TRBD2 CASSQVALAGSYNEQFF TGTGCCAGCAGCCAAGTAGCACTAGCGGGCTCCTACAATGAGCAGTTCTTC
TRBJ2-1 TRBV11-1 - TRBD1 CASSERQGGNEQFF TGTGCCAGCAGCGAGAGACAGGGTGGGAATGAGCAGTTCTTC
TRBJ2-7 TRBV5-4 few TRBD2 CASRAAGGPNEQYF TGTGCCAGCAGGGCAGCGGGAGGGCCCAACGAGCAGTACTTC
TRBJ1-5 TRBV18 - - CASSTEGDQPQHF TGTGCCAGCTCAACGGAGGGTGATCAGCCCCAGCATTTT
TRBJ2-6 TRBV10-3 - - CAISAQTGNSGANVLTF TGTGCCATCAGTGCGCAGACTGGTAACTCTGGGGCCAACGTCCTGACTTTC
TRBJ2-1 TRBV6-5 - TRBD2 CASSRGTKNLNEQFF TGTGCCAGCAGCCGCGGGACTAAAAACCTGAATGAGCAGTTCTTC
TRBJ1-1 TRBV27 - - CASSPLGRDEAFF TGTGCCAGCAGTCCCCTAGGGAGAGACGAAGCTTTCTTT
TRBJ2-1 TRBV30 - TRBD2 CAWGLAGVVSNEQFF TGTGCCTGGGGGCTAGCGGGAGTGGTTAGCAATGAGCAGTTCTTC
TRBJ2-1 TRBV6-6 - - CASKEGVKDEQFF TGTGCCAGCAAGGAGGGGGTTAAGGATGAGCAGTTCTTC
TRBJ2-7 TRBV2 - TRBD1 CASSLEGQGTDF TGTGCCAGCAGTCTTGAGGGACAGGGTACTGACTTC
TRBJ1-1 TRBV25-1 - - CASSENTGMATEAFF TGTGCCAGCAGTGAAAACACAGGGATGGCCACTGAAGCTTTCTTT
TRBJ2-2 TRBV6-1 few TRBD1 CASSVSGGINGELFF TGTGCCAGCAGTGTGTCAGGGGGCATCAACGGGGAGCTGTTTTTT
TRBJ2-3 TRBV29-1 medium-sized - CSVELVSGGTDTQYF TGCAGCGTTGAGCTAGTGTCGGGAGGCACAGATACGCAGTATTTT
TRBJ2-1 TRBV30 - - CAWSRTSSYNEQFF TGTGCCTGGAGCCGTACAAGCTCCTACAATGAGCAGTTCTTC
TRBJ1-2 TRBV14 - - CASSYSGGGGYTF TGTGCCAGCAGCTACTCCGGGGGCGGTGGCTACACCTTC